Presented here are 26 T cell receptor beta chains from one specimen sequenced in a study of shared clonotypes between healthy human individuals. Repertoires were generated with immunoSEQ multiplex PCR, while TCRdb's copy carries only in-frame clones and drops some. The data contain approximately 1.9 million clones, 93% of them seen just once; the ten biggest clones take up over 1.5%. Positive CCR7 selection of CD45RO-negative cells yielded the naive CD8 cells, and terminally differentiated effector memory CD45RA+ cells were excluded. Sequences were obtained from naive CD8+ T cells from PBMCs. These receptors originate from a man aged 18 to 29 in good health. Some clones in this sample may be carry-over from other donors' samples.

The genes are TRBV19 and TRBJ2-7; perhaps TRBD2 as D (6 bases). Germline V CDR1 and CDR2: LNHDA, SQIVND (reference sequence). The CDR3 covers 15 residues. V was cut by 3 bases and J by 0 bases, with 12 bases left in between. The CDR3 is CASSIYSGLSYEQYF. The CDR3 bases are TGTGCCAGTAGTATCTATAGCGGTCTCTCCTACGAGCAGTACTTC.

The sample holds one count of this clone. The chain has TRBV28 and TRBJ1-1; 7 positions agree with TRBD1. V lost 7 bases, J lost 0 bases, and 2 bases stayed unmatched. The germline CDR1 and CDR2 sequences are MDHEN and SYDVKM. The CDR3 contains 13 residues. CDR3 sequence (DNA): TGTGCCAGCACGGACAGGATGAACACTGAAGCTTTCTTT. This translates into CASTDRMNTEAFF.

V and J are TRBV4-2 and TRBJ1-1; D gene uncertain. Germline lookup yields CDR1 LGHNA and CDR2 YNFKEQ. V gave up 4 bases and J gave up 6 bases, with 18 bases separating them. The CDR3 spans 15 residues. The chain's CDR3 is CASSPIGGRGAEAFF. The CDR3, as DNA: TGTGCCAGCAGCCCGATCGGCGGAAGAGGCGCTGAAGCTTTCTTT.

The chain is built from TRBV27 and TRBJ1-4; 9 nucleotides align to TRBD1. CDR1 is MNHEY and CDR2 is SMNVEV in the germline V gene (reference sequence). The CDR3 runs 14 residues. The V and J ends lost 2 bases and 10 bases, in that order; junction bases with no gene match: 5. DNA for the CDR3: TGTGCCAGCAGTTTAAGGGACAGGGTCGGAAAACTGTTTTTT. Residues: CASSLRDRVGKLFF.

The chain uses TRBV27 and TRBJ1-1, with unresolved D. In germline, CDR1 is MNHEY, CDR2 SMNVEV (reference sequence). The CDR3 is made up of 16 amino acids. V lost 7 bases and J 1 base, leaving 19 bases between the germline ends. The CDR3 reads CASTTRAPPRNTEAFF. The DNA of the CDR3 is TGTGCCAGCACCACCCGGGCGCCTCCAAGGAACACTGAAGCTTTCTTT.

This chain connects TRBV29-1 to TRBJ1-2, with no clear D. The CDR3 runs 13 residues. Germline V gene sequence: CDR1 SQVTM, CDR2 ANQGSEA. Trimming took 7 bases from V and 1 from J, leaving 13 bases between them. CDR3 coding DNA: TGCAGCGCCACTGACCCGCTTAACTATGGCTACACCTTC. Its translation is CSATDPLNYGYTF. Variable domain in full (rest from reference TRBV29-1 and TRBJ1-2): SAVISQKPSRDICQRGTSLTIQCQVDSQVTMMFWYRQQPGQSLTLIATANQGSEATYESGFVIDKFPISRPNLTFSTLTVSNMSPEDSSIYLCSATDPLNYGYTFGSGTRLTVV.

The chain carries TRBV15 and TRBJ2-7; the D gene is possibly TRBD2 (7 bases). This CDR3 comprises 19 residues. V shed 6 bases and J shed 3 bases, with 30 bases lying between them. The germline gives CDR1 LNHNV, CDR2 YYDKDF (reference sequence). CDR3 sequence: CATSRRPGDSGDYRYEQYF. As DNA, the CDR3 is TGTGCCACCAGTCGACGACCAGGGGATTCGGGGGACTACCGCTACGAGCAGTACTTC.

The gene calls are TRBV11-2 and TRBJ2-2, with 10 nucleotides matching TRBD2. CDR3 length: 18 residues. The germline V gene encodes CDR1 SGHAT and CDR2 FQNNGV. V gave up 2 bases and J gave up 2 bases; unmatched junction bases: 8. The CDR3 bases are TGTGCCAGCAGCTTAACGGCTAGCGGGAGAACTAACACCGGGGAGCTGTTTTTT. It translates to CASSLTASGRTNTGELFF.

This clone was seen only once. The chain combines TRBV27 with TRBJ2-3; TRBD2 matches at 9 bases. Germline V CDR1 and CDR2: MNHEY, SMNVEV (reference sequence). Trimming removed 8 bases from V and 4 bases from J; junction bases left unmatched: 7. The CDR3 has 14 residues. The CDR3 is CASQERGVADTQYF. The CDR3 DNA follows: TGTGCCAGCCAGGAGCGGGGGGTGGCAGATACGCAGTATTTT.

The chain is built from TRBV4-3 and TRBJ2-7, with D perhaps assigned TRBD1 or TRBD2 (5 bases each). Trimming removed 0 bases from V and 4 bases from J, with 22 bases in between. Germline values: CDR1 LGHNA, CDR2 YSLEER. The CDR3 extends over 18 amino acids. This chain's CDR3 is CASSQEIPGLRGGYEQYF. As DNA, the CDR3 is TGCGCCAGCAGCCAAGAAATACCAGGGCTCCGTGGAGGATACGAGCAGTACTTC.

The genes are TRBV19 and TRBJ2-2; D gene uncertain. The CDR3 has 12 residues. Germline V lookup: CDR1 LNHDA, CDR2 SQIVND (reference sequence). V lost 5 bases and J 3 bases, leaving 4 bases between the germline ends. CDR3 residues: CASSPYTGELFF. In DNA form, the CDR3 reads TGTGCCAGTAGTCCTTACACCGGGGAGCTGTTTTTT.

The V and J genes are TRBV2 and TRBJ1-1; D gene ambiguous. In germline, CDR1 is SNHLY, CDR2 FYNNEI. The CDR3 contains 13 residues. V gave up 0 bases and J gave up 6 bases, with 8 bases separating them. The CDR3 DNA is TGTGCCAGCAGTGAAGCCTTTAGCCCTGAAGCTTTCTTT. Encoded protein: CASSEAFSPEAFF.

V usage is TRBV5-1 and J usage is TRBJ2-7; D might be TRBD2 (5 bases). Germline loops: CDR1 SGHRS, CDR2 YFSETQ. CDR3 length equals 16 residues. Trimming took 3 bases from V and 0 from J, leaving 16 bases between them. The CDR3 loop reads CASSWAFGESSYEQYF. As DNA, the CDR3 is TGCGCCAGCAGCTGGGCCTTTGGGGAGAGCTCCTACGAGCAGTACTTC.

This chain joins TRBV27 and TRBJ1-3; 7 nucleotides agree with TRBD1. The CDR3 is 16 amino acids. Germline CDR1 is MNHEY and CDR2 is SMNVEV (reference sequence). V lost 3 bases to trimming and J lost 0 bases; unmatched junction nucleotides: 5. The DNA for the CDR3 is TGTGCCAGCAGTTTTAGGGGGCCGAGCTCTGGAAACACCATATATTTT. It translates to CASSFRGPSSGNTIYF.

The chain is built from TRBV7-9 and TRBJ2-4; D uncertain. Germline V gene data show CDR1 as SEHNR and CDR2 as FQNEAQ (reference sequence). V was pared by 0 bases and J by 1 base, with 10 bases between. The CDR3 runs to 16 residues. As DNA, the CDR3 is TGTGCCAGCAGCTTAGCTACTGGAGCGGCCAAAAACATTCAGTACTTC. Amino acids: CASSLATGAAKNIQYF.

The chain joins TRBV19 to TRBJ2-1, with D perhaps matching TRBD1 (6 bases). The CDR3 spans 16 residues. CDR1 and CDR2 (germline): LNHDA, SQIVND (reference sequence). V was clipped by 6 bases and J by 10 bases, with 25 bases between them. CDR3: CASSALGTPGPQEQFF. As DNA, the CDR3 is TGTGCCAGTAGCGCTCTTGGGACACCGGGACCCCAGGAGCAGTTCTTC. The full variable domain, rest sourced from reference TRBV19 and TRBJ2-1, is DGGITQSPKYLFRKEGQNVTLSCEQNLNHDAMYWYRQDPGQGLRLIYYSQIVNDFQKGDIAEGYSVSREKKESFPLTVTSAQKNPTAFYLCASSALGTPGPQEQFFGPGTRLTVL.

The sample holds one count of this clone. In DNA form, the CDR3 reads TGTGCCTGGAGTGTATTTAGCAGGGGGGGCCCTGGGGAGCAGTACTTC. It encodes CAWSVFSRGGPGEQYF. The chain carries TRBV30 and TRBJ2-7; the D gene could be TRBD1 or TRBD2 (7 bases each). Trimming shortened V by 0 bases and J by 7 bases, and 22 bases separated the two germline ends. The germline V gene encodes CDR1 GTSNPN and CDR2 SVGIG (reference sequence). CDR3 length equals 16 residues.

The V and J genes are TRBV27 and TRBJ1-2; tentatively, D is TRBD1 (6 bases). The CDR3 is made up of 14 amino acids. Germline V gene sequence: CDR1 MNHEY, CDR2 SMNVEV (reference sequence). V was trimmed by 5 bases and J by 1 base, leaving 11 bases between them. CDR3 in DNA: TGTGCCAGCAGTAGGGACACCTTTAACTATGGCTACACCTTC. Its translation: CASSRDTFNYGYTF.

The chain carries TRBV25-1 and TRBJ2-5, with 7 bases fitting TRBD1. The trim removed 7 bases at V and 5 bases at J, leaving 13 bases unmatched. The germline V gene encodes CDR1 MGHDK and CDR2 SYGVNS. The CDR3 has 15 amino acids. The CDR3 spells CASTGLKGAGETQYF. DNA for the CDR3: TGTGCCAGCACTGGCCTAAAGGGGGCCGGGGAGACCCAGTACTTC.

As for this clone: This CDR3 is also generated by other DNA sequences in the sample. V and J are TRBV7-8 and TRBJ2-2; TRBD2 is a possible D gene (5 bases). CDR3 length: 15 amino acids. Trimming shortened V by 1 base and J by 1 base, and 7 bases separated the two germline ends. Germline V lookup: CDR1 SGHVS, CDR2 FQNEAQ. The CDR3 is CASSLERGNTGELFF. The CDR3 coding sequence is TGTGCCAGCAGCTTAGAACGGGGGAACACCGGGGAGCTGTTTTTT.

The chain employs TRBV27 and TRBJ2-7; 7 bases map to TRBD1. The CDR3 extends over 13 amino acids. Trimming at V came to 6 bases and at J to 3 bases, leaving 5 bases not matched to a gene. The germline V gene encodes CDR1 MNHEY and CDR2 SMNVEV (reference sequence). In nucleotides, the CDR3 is TGTGCCAGCAGGACAGGGTGGAACTACGAGCAGTACTTC. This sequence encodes CASRTGWNYEQYF.

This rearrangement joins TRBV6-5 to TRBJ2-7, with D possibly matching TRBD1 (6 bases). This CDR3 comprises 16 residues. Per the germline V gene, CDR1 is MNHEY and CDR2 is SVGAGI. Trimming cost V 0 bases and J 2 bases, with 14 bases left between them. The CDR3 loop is CASSYSFGQTAYEQYF. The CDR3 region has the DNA TGTGCCAGCAGTTACTCTTTTGGACAGACCGCCTACGAGCAGTACTTC.

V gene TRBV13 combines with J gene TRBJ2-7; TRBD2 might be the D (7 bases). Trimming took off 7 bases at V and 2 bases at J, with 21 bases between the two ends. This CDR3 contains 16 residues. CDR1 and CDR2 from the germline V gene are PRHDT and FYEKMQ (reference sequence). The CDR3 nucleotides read TGTGCCAGCACCTTTTTGGGGGCTAGCGGAACCTACGAGCAGTACTTC. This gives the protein CASTFLGASGTYEQYF.

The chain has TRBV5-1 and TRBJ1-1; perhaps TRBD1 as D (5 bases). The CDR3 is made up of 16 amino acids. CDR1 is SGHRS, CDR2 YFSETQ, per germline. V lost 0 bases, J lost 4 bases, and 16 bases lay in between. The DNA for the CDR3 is TGCGCCAGCAGCTTGGCCGGTGTGGGACCTCGCACTGAAGCTTTCTTT. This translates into CASSLAGVGPRTEAFF.

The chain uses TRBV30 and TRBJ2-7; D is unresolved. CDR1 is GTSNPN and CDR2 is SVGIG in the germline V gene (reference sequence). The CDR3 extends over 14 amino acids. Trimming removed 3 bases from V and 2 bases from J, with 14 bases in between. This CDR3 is CAWRNGPSAYEQYF. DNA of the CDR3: TGTGCCTGGAGGAACGGTCCCTCCGCCTACGAGCAGTACTTC.

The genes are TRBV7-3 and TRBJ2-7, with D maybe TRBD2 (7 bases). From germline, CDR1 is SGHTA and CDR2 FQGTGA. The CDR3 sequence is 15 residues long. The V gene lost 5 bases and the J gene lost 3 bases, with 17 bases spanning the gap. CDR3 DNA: TGTGCCAGCAGCCCCATGGGGGGGGCAAACTACGAGCAGTACTTC. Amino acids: CASSPMGGANYEQYF.